The TCR beta chain under discussion was sequenced for a study of somatic mutations in cytotoxic T cells in rheumatoid arthritis. Study overall: Blood samples of approximately 30 ml were drawn from patients (in EDTA) right after diagnosis and before any treatment.

Data came from immunoSEQ multiplex PCR; TCRdb stores just in-frame clones and leaves some out. Among roughly 7,100 clones, around 80% were seen once, and the ten largest hold 10% to 11%. Looked up from germline, CDR1 is SGHAT and CDR2 is FQNNGV. This CDR3 has 19 amino acids. With V trimmed by 0 bases and J by 0 bases, 7 bases remained unmatched. Study-wide results and caveats: A finding that went unadjusted for multiple comparisons was the slight underrepresentation of TRBV07 in rheumatoid arthritis patients.

Worth noting for this clone: Its target is unknown.

This clonotype originated in an adult with rheumatoid arthritis. The genes are TRBV11-2 and TRBJ2-5; 13 positions match TRBD2. The specimen was CD8+ T cells sorted from blood. DNA of the CDR3: TGTGCCAGCAGCTTAGATAGGGGGGGACTAGCGGGGTACCAAGAGACCCAGTACTTC. Translated, it gives CASSLDRGGLAGYQETQYF.